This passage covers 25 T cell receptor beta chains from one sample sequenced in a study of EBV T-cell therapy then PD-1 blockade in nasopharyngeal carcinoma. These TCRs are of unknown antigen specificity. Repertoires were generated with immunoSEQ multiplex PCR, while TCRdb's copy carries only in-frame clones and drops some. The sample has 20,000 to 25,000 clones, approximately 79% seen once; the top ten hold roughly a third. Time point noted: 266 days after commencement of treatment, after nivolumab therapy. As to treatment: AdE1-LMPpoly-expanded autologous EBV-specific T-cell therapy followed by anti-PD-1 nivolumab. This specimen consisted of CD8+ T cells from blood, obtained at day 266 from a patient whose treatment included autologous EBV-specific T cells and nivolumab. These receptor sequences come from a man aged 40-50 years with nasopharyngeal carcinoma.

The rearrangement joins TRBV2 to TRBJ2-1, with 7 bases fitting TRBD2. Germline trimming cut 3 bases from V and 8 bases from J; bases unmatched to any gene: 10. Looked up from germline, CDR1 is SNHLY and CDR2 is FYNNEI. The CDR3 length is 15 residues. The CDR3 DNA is TGTGCCAGCAGTGAGTCGAGGACTAGAGGCTATGAGCAGTTCTTC. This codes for CASSESRTRGYEQFF.

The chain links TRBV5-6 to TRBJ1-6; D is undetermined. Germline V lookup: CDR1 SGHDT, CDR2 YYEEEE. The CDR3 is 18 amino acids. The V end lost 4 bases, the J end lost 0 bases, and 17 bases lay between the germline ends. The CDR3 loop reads CASSGPHLLSSYNSPLHF. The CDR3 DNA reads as TGTGCCAGCAGCGGACCCCATCTGTTGAGCTCCTATAATTCACCCCTCCACTTT.

The CDR3 loop is CASSLLGVGAYNSPLHF. The CDR3 region has the DNA TGTGCCAGCAGCCTACTCGGGGTGGGGGCCTATAATTCACCCCTCCACTTT. V is TRBV3-1 (or the pseudogene TRBV3-2) and J is TRBJ1-6; tentative D call: TRBD1 (5 bases). The V gene's germline CDR1 is LGHDT and CDR2 YNNKEL (reference sequence). The CDR3 covers 17 residues. V was clipped by 4 bases and J by 2 bases, with 15 bases between them.

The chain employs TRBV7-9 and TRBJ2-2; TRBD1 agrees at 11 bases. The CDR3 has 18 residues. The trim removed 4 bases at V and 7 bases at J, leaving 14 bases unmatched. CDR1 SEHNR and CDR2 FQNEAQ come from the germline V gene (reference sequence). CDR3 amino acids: CASSSQLRDRGKIGELFF. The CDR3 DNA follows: TGTGCCAGCAGCTCCCAACTAAGGGACAGGGGGAAGATCGGGGAGCTGTTTTTT.

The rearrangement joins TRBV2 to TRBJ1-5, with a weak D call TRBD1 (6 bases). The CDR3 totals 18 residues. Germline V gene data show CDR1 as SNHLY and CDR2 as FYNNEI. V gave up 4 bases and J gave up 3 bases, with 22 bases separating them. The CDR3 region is CASSALDRTGAHNQPQHF. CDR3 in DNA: TGTGCCAGCAGTGCCCTCGATCGGACGGGGGCCCACAATCAGCCCCAGCATTTT. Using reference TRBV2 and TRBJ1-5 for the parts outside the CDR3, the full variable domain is EPEVTQTPSHQVTQMGQEVILRCVPISNHLYFYWYRQILGQKVEFLVSFYNNEISEKSEIFDDQFSVERPDGSNFTLKIRSTKLEDSAMYFCASSALDRTGAHNQPQHFGDGTRLSIL.

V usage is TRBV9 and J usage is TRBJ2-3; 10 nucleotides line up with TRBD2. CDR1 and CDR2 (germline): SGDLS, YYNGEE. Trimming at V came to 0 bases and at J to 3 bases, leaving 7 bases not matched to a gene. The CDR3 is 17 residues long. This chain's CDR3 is CASSVASGGAETDTQYF. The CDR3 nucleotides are TGTGCCAGCAGCGTAGCAAGCGGGGGGGCCGAGACAGATACGCAGTATTTT.

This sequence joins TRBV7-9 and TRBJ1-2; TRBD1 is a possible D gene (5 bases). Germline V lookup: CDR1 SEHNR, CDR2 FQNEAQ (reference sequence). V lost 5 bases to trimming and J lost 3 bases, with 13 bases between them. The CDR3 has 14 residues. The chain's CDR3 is CASSRGEGHYGYTF. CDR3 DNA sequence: TGTGCCAGCAGCCGGGGGGAGGGGCACTATGGCTACACCTTC.

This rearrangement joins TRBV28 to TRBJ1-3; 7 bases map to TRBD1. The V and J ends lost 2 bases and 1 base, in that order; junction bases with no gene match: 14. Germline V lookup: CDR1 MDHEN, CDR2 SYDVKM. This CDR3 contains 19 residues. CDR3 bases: TGTGCCAGCAGTTTACCCTATTATATAACAGGGGTGTCTGGAAACACCATATATTTT. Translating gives CASSLPYYITGVSGNTIYF.

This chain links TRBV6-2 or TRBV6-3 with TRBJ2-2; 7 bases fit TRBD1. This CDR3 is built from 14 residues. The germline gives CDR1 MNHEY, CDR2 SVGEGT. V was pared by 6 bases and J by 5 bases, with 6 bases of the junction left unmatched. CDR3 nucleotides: TGTGCCAGCAGCTTTGACAGGGAGACCGGGGAGCTGTTTTTT. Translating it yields CASSFDRETGELFF.

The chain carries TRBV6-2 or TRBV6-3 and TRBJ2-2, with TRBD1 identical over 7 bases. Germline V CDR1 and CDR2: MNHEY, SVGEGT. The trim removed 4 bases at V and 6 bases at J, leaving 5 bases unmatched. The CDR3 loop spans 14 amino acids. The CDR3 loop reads CASSFDRVSGELFF. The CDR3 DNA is TGTGCCAGCAGTTTCGACAGGGTTTCCGGGGAGCTGTTTTTT.

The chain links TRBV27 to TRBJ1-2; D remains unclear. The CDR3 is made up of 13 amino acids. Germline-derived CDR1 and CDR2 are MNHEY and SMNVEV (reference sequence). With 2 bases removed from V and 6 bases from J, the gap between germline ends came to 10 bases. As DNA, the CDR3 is TGTGCCAGCAGTTTACCGCGTTTCGATGGCTACACCTTC. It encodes CASSLPRFDGYTF.

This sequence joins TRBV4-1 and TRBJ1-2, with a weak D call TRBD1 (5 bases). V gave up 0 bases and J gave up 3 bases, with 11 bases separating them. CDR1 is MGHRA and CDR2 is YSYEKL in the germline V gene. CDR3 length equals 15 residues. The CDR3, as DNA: TGCGCCAGCAGCCAAGAGGGGCGGGAGGACTATGGCTACACCTTC. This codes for CASSQEGREDYGYTF.

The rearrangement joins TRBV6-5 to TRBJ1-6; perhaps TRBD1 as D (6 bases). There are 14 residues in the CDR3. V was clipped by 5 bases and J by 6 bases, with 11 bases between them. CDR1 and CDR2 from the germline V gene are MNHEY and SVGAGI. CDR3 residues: CASSRGDVNSPLHF. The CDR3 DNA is TGTGCCAGCAGTAGGGGGGACGTTAATTCACCCCTCCACTTT.

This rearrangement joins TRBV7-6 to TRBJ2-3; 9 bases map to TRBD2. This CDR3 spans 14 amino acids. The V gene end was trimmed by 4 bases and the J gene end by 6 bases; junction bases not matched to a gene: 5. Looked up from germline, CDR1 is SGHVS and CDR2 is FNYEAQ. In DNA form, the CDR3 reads TGTGCCAGCAGCTCCGCGGGGGGGCCGGATACGCAGTATTTT. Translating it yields CASSSAGGPDTQYF.

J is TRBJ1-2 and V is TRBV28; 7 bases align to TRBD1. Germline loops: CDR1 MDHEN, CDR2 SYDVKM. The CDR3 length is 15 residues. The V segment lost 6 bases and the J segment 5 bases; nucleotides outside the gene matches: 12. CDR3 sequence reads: CASSPPVGQSYGYTF. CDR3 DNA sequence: TGTGCCAGCAGCCCTCCGGTGGGACAGTCATATGGCTACACCTTC.

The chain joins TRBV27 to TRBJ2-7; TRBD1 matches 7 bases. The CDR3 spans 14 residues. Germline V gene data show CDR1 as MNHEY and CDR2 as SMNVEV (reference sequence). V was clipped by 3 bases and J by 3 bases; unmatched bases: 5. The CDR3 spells CASSFGTAVYEQYF. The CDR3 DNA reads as TGTGCCAGCAGTTTTGGGACAGCCGTCTACGAGCAGTACTTC.

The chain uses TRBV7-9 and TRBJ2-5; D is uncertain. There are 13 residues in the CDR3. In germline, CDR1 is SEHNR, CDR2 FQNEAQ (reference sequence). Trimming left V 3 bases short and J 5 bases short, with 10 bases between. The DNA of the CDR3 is TGTGCCAGCAGCTTCGGTCAATGGGAGACCCAGTACTTC. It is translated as CASSFGQWETQYF.

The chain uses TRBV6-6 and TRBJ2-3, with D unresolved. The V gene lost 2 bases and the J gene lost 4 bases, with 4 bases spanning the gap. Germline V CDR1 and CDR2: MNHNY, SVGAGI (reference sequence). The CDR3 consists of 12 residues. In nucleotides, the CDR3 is TGTGCCAGCAGTTACGAGGCAGATACGCAGTATTTT. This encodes CASSYEADTQYF.

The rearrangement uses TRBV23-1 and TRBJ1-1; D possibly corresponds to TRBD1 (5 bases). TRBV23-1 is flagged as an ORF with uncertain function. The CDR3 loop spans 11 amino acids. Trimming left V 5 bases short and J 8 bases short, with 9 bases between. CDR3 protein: CASSGTEEAFF. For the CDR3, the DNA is TGCGCCAGCAGTGGGACCGAAGAAGCTTTCTTT.

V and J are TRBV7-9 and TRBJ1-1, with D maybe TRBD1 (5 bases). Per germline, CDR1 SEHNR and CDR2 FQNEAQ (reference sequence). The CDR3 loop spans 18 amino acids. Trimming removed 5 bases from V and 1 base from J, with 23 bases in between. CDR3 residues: CASSRGSKPWGPNTEAFF. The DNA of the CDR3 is TGTGCCAGCAGCCGTGGATCAAAACCCTGGGGCCCGAACACTGAAGCTTTCTTT.

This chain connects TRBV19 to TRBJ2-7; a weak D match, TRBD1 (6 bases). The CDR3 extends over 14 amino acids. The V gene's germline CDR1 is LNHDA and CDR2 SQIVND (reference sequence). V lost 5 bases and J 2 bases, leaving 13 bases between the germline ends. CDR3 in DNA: TGTGCCAGTAGTCCGGCGACAGGCGCCTACGAGCAGTACTTC. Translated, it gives CASSPATGAYEQYF.

CDR3 residues: CATSDPDSGWDTQYF. The CDR3 DNA reads as TGTGCCACCAGTGATCCGGACAGTGGTTGGGATACGCAGTATTTT. The J gene is TRBJ2-3, the V gene TRBV24-1, with D perhaps TRBD1 (6 bases). From germline, CDR1 is KGHDR and CDR2 SFDVKD. The CDR3 is 15 residues long. Trimming shortened V by 3 bases and J by 6 bases, and 15 bases separated the two germline ends.

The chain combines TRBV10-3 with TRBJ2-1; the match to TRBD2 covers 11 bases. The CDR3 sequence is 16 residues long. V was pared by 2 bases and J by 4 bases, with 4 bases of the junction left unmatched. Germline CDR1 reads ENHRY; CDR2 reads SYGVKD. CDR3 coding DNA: TGTGCCATCAGTGAGACTAGCGGGAGCCATTACAATGAGCAGTTCTTC. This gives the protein CAISETSGSHYNEQFF.

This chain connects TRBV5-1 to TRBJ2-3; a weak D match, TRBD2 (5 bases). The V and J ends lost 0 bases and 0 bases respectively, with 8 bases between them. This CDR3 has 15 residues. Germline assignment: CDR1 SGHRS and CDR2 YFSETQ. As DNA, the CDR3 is TGCGCCAGCAGCTTGGCGCGGGCTAGCACAGATACGCAGTATTTT. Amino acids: CASSLARASTDTQYF.

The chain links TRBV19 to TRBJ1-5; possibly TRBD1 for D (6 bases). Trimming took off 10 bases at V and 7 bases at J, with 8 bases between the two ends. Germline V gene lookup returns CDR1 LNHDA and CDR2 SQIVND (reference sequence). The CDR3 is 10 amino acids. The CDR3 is CATGQQPQHF. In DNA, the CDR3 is TGTGCCACCGGACAGCAGCCCCAGCATTTT.